These 32 T cell receptor beta chains were all obtained from the same sample, sequenced in a study of T cell responses to AZD1222 COVID-19 vaccine. The table came from immunoSEQ multiplex PCR; TCRdb's copy has only in-frame clones and leaves some out. This table has more than 100,000 clones, around 84% appearing once. The material sequenced was peripheral blood, taken on day 0 of AZD1222 vaccination. Every receptor here comes from an adult in good health.

The chain links TRBV7-2 to TRBJ1-1, with 10 bases lining up with TRBD1. Trimming took 2 bases from V and 8 from J; bases not matched to a gene: 5. The CDR3 length is 14 residues. Germline lookup yields CDR1 SGHTA and CDR2 FQGNSA. As DNA, the CDR3 is TGTGCCAGCAGCTTAAACCGGGACAGGGGAGAAGCTTTCTTT. It specifies CASSLNRDRGEAFF. The complete variable domain, with remaining parts taken from reference TRBV7-2 and TRBJ1-1, reads GAGVSQSPSNKVTEKGKDVELRCDPISGHTALYWYRQSLGQGLEFLIYFQGNSAPDKSGLPSDRFSAERTGGSVSTLTIQRTQQEDSAVYLCASSLNRDRGEAFFGQGTRLTVV.

The V and J genes are TRBV19 and TRBJ2-5; 8 bases are shared with TRBD2. Germline assignment: CDR1 LNHDA and CDR2 SQIVND (reference sequence). The CDR3 totals 15 residues. V lost 1 base, J lost 5 bases, and 6 bases stayed unmatched. The CDR3 DNA is TGTGCCAGTAGTATAGCGGGAGGGACTCGGGAGACCCAGTACTTC. Its translation: CASSIAGGTRETQYF. The whole variable domain, remainder taken from reference TRBV19 and TRBJ2-5, is DGGITQSPKYLFRKEGQNVTLSCEQNLNHDAMYWYRQDPGQGLRLIYYSQIVNDFQKGDIAEGYSVSREKKESFPLTVTSAQKNPTAFYLCASSIAGGTRETQYFGPGTRLLVL.

This chain connects TRBV4-3 to TRBJ2-3; TRBD1 or TRBD2 may be the D gene (5 bases each). The germline V and J ends were trimmed by 0 bases and 5 bases, with 15 bases remaining between them. The V gene's germline CDR1 is LGHNA and CDR2 YSLEER. The CDR3 has 16 amino acids. CDR3 sequence reads: CASSQDRAGGEDTQYF. In DNA, the CDR3 is TGCGCCAGCAGCCAAGACAGGGCTGGAGGTGAAGATACGCAGTATTTT.

The chain uses TRBV19 and TRBJ2-3; no definite D call. CDR1 LNHDA and CDR2 SQIVND come from the germline V gene (reference sequence). V shed 6 bases and J shed 4 bases, with 20 bases lying between them. The CDR3 spans 16 residues. CDR3 sequence reads: CASRPLGGAGPDTQYF. In DNA, the CDR3 is TGTGCCAGTAGACCCCTCGGCGGCGCCGGACCAGATACGCAGTATTTT.

The CDR3: CASKQGGSGYTF. The DNA of the CDR3 is TGTGCCAGCAAACAGGGAGGTAGTGGCTACACCTTC. V and J are TRBV28 and TRBJ1-2; possible D gene TRBD1, 6 bases. There are 12 residues in the CDR3. Germline assignment: CDR1 MDHEN and CDR2 SYDVKM. The V end was cut by 7 bases, the J end by 7 bases, with 13 bases between.

This sequence joins TRBV10-3 and TRBJ2-5; D is perhaps TRBD2 (6 bases). The CDR3 runs to 14 residues. Germline V CDR1 and CDR2: ENHRY, SYGVKD. The V and J ends lost 6 bases and 4 bases respectively, with 15 bases between them. Here the CDR3 reads CAIRGTLGGETQYF. In nucleotides, the CDR3 is TGTGCCATCAGGGGGACTCTGGGGGGAGAGACCCAGTACTTC.

The genes are TRBV9 and TRBJ2-7; TRBD2 aligns across 13 bases. Germline values: CDR1 SGDLS, CDR2 YYNGEE. The ends lost 3 bases at V and 4 bases at J; junction bases unmatched: 4. The CDR3 length is 15 residues. CDR3 DNA: TGTGCCAGCAGCGAGGGACTAGCGGGGAGATACGAGCAGTACTTC. Amino acids: CASSEGLAGRYEQYF. The full variable domain, with the rest looked up from reference TRBV9 and TRBJ2-7, is DSGVTQTPKHLITATGQRVTLRCSPRSGDLSVYWYQQSLDQGLQFLIQYYNGEERAKGNILERFSAQQFPDLHSELNLSSLELGDSALYFCASSEGLAGRYEQYFGPGTRLTVT.

This clone occurred a few times. This chain connects TRBV13 to TRBJ2-7, with D possibly matching TRBD2 (5 bases). The CDR3 consists of 12 residues. Between the trimmed V and J ends, which lost 5 bases and 2 bases, there was a span of 7 bases. Per the germline V gene, CDR1 is PRHDT and CDR2 is FYEKMQ (reference sequence). This CDR3 is CASSPGTYEQYF. CDR3 nucleotide sequence: TGTGCCAGCAGCCCCGGGACCTACGAGCAGTACTTC.

This rearrangement joins TRBV10-3 to TRBJ1-6; 7 nucleotides align to TRBD1. This CDR3 is 13 amino acids long. The V gene end was trimmed by 9 bases and the J gene end by 8 bases; junction bases not matched to a gene: 7. Germline V gives CDR1 ENHRY, CDR2 SYGVKD. CDR3 amino acids: CAMRTGQDSPLHF. Written as DNA, the CDR3 is TGTGCCATGCGGACAGGTCAGGATTCACCCCTCCACTTT.

V and J are TRBV29-1 and TRBJ2-5; possibly TRBD1 for D (6 bases). CDR1 is SQVTM and CDR2 is ANQGSEA in the germline V gene. With 4 bases removed from V and 2 bases from J, the gap between germline ends came to 11 bases. CDR3 size: 13 residues. The CDR3 reads CSVGGTPQETQYF. The CDR3 nucleotides are TGCAGCGTTGGTGGGACACCTCAAGAGACCCAGTACTTC.

The rearrangement joins TRBV5-5 to TRBJ1-4; D gene ambiguous. Trimming left V 0 bases short and J 3 bases short, with 12 bases between. The CDR3 loop spans 16 amino acids. CDR1 and CDR2 from the germline V gene are SGHKS and YYEKEE (reference sequence). Here the CDR3 reads CASSLGSPVANEKLFF. Written as DNA, the CDR3 is TGTGCCAGCAGCTTGGGGTCCCCGGTGGCTAATGAAAAACTGTTTTTT.

The chain joins TRBV28 to TRBJ1-2; the D gene is possibly TRBD1 (5 bases). Germline V CDR1 and CDR2: MDHEN, SYDVKM. V dropped 6 bases and J dropped 6 bases, with 11 bases sitting between them. This CDR3 comprises 12 residues. The chain's CDR3 is CASRGSTDGYTF. The CDR3 DNA reads TGTGCCAGCAGGGGTTCGACAGATGGCTACACCTTC.

V gene TRBV19 combines with J gene TRBJ2-5; 14 bases line up with TRBD2. Germline loops: CDR1 LNHDA, CDR2 SQIVND (reference sequence). V was pared by 6 bases and J by 4 bases, with 4 bases of the junction left unmatched. The CDR3 covers 15 residues. Here the CDR3 DNA reads TGTGCCAGTAGCCCGACTAGCGGGGGGGTAGAGACCCAGTACTTC. Translation: CASSPTSGGVETQYF. The whole variable domain, filled in from reference TRBV19 and TRBJ2-5, reads DGGITQSPKYLFRKEGQNVTLSCEQNLNHDAMYWYRQDPGQGLRLIYYSQIVNDFQKGDIAEGYSVSREKKESFPLTVTSAQKNPTAFYLCASSPTSGGVETQYFGPGTRLLVL.

The chain combines TRBV7-3 with TRBJ1-1; unclear D gene. V was cut by 1 base and J by 1 base, with 7 bases left in between. Germline values: CDR1 SGHTA, CDR2 FQGTGA. The CDR3 extends over 14 amino acids. The CDR3 DNA reads TGTGCCAGCAGCTTAAGCCCGACGAACACTGAAGCTTTCTTT. Translated, it gives CASSLSPTNTEAFF.

This clone appeared a single time. The gene calls are TRBV19 and TRBJ1-5, with TRBD1 matching over 8 bases. J was trimmed by 7 bases and V by 8 bases; bases with no gene match: 4. The length of the CDR3 is 12 residues. Germline CDR1 and CDR2: LNHDA and SQIVND (reference sequence). In DNA, the CDR3 is TGTGCCAGTGGACAGGGTGACCAGCCCCAGCATTTT. Protein product: CASGQGDQPQHF.

The V gene is TRBV27, the J gene TRBJ2-3; tentatively, D is TRBD1 (5 bases). There are 16 residues in the CDR3. Germline V CDR1 and CDR2: MNHEY, SMNVEV (reference sequence). V was pared by 3 bases and J by 6 bases, with 19 bases between. The CDR3 here is CASSFGLWTSDDTQYF. The CDR3, as DNA: TGTGCCAGCAGTTTTGGTTTATGGACATCGGACGATACGCAGTATTTT.

The gene calls are TRBV5-1 and TRBJ2-7; a possible D gene is TRBD2 (5 bases). V was shortened by 4 bases and J by 4 bases, with 15 bases between the two germline ends. The CDR3 covers 14 residues. Germline CDR1 is SGHRS and CDR2 is YFSETQ. CDR3 nucleotides: TGCGCCAGCAGCCCGAGGGAGTCCACATACGAGCAGTACTTC. Translated: CASSPRESTYEQYF.

This clone is a singleton in its sample. The genes are TRBV7-6 and TRBJ1-2; 7 bases are a match to TRBD1. Trimming took 5 bases from V and 8 from J; bases not matched to a gene: 17. Germline values: CDR1 SGHVS, CDR2 FNYEAQ. This CDR3 is built from 16 residues. CDR3 bases: TGTGCCAGCAGCCTGCTGGGACAGTCCACAGATCACGGCTACACCTTC. Amino acid sequence: CASSLLGQSTDHGYTF.

CDR3 in DNA: TGTGCCAGCAGCTTAGCTGGGCTCAACTATGGCTACACCTTC. This codes for CASSLAGLNYGYTF. The V call is TRBV11-1, the J call TRBJ1-2, with unresolved D. V was cut by 0 bases and J by 2 bases, with 7 bases left in between. The CDR3 totals 14 residues. Germline-derived CDR1 and CDR2 are SGHAT and FQDESV (reference sequence).

As concerns this clone: Other DNA sequences in this sample translate to the same CDR3. This chain connects TRBV9 to TRBJ2-3; D unresolved. This CDR3 is built from 13 residues. The ends were cut back, 0 bases at V and 4 bases at J, with 6 bases in the middle. The germline gives CDR1 SGDLS, CDR2 YYNGEE. Here the CDR3 DNA reads TGTGCCAGCAGCGTAGAGGTGCCAGATACGCAGTATTTT. Protein: CASSVEVPDTQYF.

This clone was observed a single time. The chain links TRBV10-2 to TRBJ1-1; possible D gene TRBD1, 6 bases. V dropped 4 bases and J dropped 5 bases, with 11 bases sitting between them. The CDR3 is 13 residues long. Germline CDR1 and CDR2: WSHSY and SAAADI. This CDR3 is CASSGGRGTEAFF. The CDR3 DNA is TGCGCCAGCAGTGGGGGGAGGGGGACTGAAGCTTTCTTT.

The rearrangement links TRBV7-2 to TRBJ1-1, with unresolved D. Trimming cost V 3 bases and J 1 base, with 15 bases left between them. Germline V gene sequence: CDR1 SGHTA, CDR2 FQGNSA. The CDR3 length is 16 residues. The CDR3 DNA reads TGTGCCAGCAGCTTGGATCGGCCCCGAGGGAACACTGAAGCTTTCTTT. The encoded protein is CASSLDRPRGNTEAFF.

The chain recombines TRBV12-3 or TRBV12-4 with TRBJ1-5; no firm D call. Trimming cost V 5 bases and J 11 bases, with 13 bases left between them. The CDR3 sequence is 12 residues long. CDR3 region: CASSVTAMAQHF. The CDR3 nucleotides read TGTGCCAGCAGTGTTACAGCGATGGCCCAGCATTTT.

As DNA, the CDR3 is TGTGCCAGCAGCCTGGTAGGGGGCGGTGAAAAACTGTTTTTT. It translates to CASSLVGGGEKLFF. V is TRBV3-1 (or the pseudogene TRBV3-2) and J is TRBJ1-4, with 7 bases lining up with TRBD1. The junction had 6 bases not matched to a gene; V was cut back by 4 bases and J by 7 bases. The CDR3 runs to 14 residues. CDR1 LGHDT and CDR2 YNNKEL come from the germline V gene (reference sequence).

The chain employs TRBV30 and TRBJ2-1; TRBD2 aligns across 8 bases. Germline lookup yields CDR1 GTSNPN and CDR2 SVGIG (reference sequence). The J segment lost 6 bases and the V segment lost 4 bases, leaving 8 bases of the junction unmatched. The CDR3 covers 14 residues. DNA of the CDR3: TGTGCCTGGACCGCTTTCGGGAGGGGCAATGAGCAGTTCTTC. This codes for CAWTAFGRGNEQFF.

This rearrangement joins TRBV5-6 to TRBJ2-3; 9 bases line up with TRBD1. Germline values: CDR1 SGHDT, CDR2 YYEEEE. The CDR3 totals 14 residues. J gave up 6 bases and V 3 bases, and 5 bases lay outside the gene matches. In DNA, the CDR3 is TGTGCCAGCAGCTCACAGGGGGCGGGCGATACGCAGTATTTT. This sequence encodes CASSSQGAGDTQYF. Variable domain in full (rest from reference TRBV5-6 and TRBJ2-3): DAGVTQSPTHLIKTRGQQVTLRCSPKSGHDTVSWYQQALGQGPQFIFQYYEEEERQRGNFPDRFSGHQFPNYSSELNVNALLLGDSALYLCASSSQGAGDTQYFGPGTRLTVL.

The chain is built from TRBV5-1 and TRBJ1-2; 8 bases line up with TRBD1. From germline, CDR1 is SGHRS and CDR2 YFSETQ. Germline trimming cut 0 bases from V and 6 bases from J; bases unmatched to any gene: 1. The CDR3 runs 13 residues. CDR3 bases: TGCGCCAGCAGCTTGGGACAGGGGAATGGCTACACCTTC. This sequence encodes CASSLGQGNGYTF. Together with reference TRBV5-1 and TRBJ1-2, the CDR3 gives the full variable domain: KAGVTQTPRYLIKTRGQQVTLSCSPISGHRSVSWYQQTPGQGLQFLFEYFSETQRNKGNFPGRFSGRQFSNSRSEMNVSTLELGDSALYLCASSLGQGNGYTFGSGTRLTVV.

The gene calls are TRBV30 and TRBJ1-2; D remains ambiguous. Germline values: CDR1 GTSNPN, CDR2 SVGIG (reference sequence). V lost 1 base and J lost 3, with 9 bases in between. This CDR3 comprises 13 residues. DNA for the CDR3: TGTGCCTGGAGTGAAAACAGTTACTATGGCTACACCTTC. It encodes CAWSENSYYGYTF.

This sequence joins TRBV30 and TRBJ2-1; TRBD2 aligns across 11 bases. CDR1 is GTSNPN, CDR2 SVGIG, per germline (reference sequence). V shed 4 bases and J 4 bases; nucleotides not matched to a gene: 6. This CDR3 spans 15 amino acids. The CDR3 here is CAWTTGTSGYNEQFF. CDR3 DNA sequence: TGTGCCTGGACGACCGGGACTAGCGGATACAATGAGCAGTTCTTC.

The chain uses TRBV27 and TRBJ2-1, with TRBD1 matching over 7 bases. CDR1 is MNHEY and CDR2 is SMNVEV in the germline V gene (reference sequence). After removal of 4 bases from V and 8 bases from J, the junction contained 2 bases not matched to a gene. The CDR3 spans 12 residues. CDR3 residues: CASSSQGDEQFF. CDR3 coding DNA: TGTGCCAGCAGTTCCCAGGGGGATGAGCAGTTCTTC.

The CDR3 sequence: CASSESMLGFRNEQFF. The CDR3, as DNA: TGTGCCAGCAGTGAAAGCATGTTGGGTTTCCGCAATGAGCAGTTCTTC. The chain is built from TRBV6-1 and TRBJ2-1; D uncertain. The CDR3 is made up of 16 amino acids. V shed 2 bases and J shed 6 bases, with 17 bases lying between them. Germline CDR1 is MNHNS and CDR2 is SASEGT.

This sequence joins TRBV3-1 (or the pseudogene TRBV3-2) and TRBJ1-2; 7 bases align to TRBD1. V was pared by 3 bases and J by 0 bases, with 7 bases of the junction left unmatched. Looked up from germline, CDR1 is LGHDT and CDR2 is YNNKEL (reference sequence). The length of the CDR3 is 16 residues. The CDR3 is CASSQGQPASNYGYTF. The CDR3 region has the DNA TGTGCCAGCAGCCAGGGACAGCCAGCATCTAACTATGGCTACACCTTC.